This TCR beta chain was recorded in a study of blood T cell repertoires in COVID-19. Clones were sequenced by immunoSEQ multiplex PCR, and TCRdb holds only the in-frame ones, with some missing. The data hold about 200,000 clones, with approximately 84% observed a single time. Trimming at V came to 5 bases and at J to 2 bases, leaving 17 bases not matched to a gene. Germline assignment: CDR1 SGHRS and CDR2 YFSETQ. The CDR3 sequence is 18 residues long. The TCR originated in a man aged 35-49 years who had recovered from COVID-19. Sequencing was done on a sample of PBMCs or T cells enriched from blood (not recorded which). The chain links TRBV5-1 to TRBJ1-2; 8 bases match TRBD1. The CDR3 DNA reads TGCGCCAGCAGACCTCGGACAGGGCCTGAGCCTGAGAACTATGGCTACACCTTC. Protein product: CASRPRTGPEPENYGYTF.